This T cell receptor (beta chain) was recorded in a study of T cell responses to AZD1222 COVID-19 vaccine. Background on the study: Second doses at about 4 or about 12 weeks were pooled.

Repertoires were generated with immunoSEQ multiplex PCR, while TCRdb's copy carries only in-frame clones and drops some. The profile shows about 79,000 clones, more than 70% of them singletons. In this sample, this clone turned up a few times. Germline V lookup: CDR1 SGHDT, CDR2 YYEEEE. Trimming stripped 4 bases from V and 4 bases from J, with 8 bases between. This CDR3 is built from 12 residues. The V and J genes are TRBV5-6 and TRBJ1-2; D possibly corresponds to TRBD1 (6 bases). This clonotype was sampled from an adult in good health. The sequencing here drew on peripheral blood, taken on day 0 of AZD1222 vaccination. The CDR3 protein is CASSLDSYGYTF. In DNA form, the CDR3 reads TGTGCCAGCAGCCTGGACAGCTATGGCTACACCTTC.